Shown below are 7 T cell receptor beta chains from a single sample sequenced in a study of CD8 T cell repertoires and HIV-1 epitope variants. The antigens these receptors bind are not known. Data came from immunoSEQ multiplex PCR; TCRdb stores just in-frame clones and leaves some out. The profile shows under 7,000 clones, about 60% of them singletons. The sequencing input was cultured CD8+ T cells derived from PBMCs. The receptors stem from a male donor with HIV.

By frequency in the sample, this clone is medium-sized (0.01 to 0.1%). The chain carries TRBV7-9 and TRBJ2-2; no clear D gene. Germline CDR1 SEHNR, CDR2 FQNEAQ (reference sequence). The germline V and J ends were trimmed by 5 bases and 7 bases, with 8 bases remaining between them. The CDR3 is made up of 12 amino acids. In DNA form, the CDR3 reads TGTGCCAGCAGCCTTCAGGACGGGGAGCTGTTTTTT. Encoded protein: CASSLQDGELFF.

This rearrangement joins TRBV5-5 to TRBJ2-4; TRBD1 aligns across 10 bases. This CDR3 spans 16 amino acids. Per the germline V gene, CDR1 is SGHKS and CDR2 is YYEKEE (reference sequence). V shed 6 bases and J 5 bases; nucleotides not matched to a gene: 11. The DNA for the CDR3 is TGTGCCAGCACCCCCCTGGGACAGGGGTTTGAAAACATTCAGTACTTC. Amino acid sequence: CASTPLGQGFENIQYF.

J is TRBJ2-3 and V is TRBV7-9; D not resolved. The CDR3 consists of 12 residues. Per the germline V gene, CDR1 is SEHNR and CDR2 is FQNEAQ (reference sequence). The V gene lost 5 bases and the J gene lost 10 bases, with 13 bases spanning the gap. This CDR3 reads CASSARMSSQYF. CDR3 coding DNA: TGTGCCAGCAGCGCCCGGATGTCTTCGCAGTATTTT.

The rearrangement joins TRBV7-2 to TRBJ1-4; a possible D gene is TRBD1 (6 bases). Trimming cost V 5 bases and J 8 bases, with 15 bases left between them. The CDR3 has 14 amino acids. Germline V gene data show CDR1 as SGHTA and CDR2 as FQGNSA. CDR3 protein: CASSGAGAREKLFF. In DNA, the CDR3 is TGTGCCAGCAGCGGAGCGGGGGCTCGAGAAAAACTGTTTTTT.

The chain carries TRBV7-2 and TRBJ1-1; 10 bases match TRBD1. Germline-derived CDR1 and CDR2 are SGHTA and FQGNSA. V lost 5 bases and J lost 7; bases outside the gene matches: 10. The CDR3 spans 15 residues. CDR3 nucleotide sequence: TGTGCCAGCAGCCAATCGACAGGGGGCGGCTATGAAGCTTTCTTT. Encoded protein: CASSQSTGGGYEAFF.

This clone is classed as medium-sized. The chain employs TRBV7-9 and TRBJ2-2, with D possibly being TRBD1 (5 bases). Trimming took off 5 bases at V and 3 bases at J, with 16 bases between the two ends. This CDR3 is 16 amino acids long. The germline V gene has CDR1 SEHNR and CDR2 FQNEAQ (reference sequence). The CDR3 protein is CASSHIKGRDTGELFF. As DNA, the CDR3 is TGTGCCAGCAGCCACATTAAGGGGCGCGACACCGGGGAGCTGTTTTTT.

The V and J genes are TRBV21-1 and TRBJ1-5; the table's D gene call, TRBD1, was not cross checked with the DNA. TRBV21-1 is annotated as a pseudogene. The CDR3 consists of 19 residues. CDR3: CASSTRPGTTAYSNQPQHF. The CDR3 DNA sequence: TGTGCCAGCAGCACCCGCCCCGGGACAACTGCATATAGCAATCAGCCCCAGCATTTT.